The present T cell receptor (beta chain) was sequenced within a study of T cells in localized non-small cell lung cancer. This CDR3 has 14 amino acids. CDR1 and CDR2 (germline): MNHNS, SASEGT. V lost 6 bases, J lost 8 bases, and 19 bases lay in between. Only in-frame clones appear in the TCRdb table, and some are missing; sequencing was by immunoSEQ multiplex PCR. In the table there are around 50,000 clones, approximately 80% of which are singletons. The chain carries TRBV6-1 and TRBJ1-2, with D possibly matching TRBD1 (5 bases). This specimen consisted of peripheral blood, obtained before any cancer treatment. This TCR was sampled from a female donor at least 60 years old with stage II squamous cell lung carcinoma. For the CDR3, the DNA is TGTGCCAGCAGCGGAGACAGAATCTCGTTAGGCTACACCTTC. Its translation is CASSGDRISLGYTF.